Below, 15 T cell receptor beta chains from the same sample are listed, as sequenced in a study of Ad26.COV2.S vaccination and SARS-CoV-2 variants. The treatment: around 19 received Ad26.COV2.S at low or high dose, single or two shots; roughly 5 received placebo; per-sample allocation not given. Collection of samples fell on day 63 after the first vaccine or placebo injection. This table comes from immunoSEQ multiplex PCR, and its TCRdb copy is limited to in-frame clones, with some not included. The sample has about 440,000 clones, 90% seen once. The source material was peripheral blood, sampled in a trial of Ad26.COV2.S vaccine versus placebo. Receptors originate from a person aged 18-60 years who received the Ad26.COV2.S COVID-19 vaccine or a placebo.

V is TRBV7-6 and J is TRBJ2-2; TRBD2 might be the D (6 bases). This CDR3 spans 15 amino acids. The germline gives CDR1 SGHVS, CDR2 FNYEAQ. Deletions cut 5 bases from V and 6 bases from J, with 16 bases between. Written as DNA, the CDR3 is TGTGCCAGCAGCCCGGGGGTCGATGGGGCCGGGGAGCTGTTTTTT. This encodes CASSPGVDGAGELFF.

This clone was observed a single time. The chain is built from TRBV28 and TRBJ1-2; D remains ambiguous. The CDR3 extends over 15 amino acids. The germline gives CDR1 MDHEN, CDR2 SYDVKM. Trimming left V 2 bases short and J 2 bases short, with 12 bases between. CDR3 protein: CASSLGGSSNYGYTF. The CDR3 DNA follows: TGTGCCAGCAGTTTAGGAGGTTCTTCGAACTATGGCTACACCTTC.

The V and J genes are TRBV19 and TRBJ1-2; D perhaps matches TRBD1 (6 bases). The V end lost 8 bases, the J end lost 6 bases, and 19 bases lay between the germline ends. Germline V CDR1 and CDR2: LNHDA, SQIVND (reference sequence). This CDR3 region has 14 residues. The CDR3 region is CASSYLTGGHGYTF. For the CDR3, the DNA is TGTGCCAGTTCCTACTTAACGGGGGGCCATGGCTACACCTTC.

The CDR3 is CATQGAGNQPQHF. CDR3 sequence (DNA): TGTGCCACGCAGGGGGCCGGCAATCAGCCCCAGCATTTT. The chain has TRBV24-1 and TRBJ1-5, with 8 bases lining up with TRBD1. The V and J ends lost 10 bases and 2 bases, in that order; junction bases with no gene match: 3. Germline CDR1 is KGHDR and CDR2 is SFDVKD. The CDR3 is made up of 13 amino acids.

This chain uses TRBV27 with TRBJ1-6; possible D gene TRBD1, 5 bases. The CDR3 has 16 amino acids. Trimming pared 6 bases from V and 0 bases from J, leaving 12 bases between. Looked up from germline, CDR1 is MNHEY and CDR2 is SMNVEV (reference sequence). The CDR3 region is CASSPEGSSYNSPLHF. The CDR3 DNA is TGTGCCAGCAGCCCCGAGGGGAGCTCCTATAATTCACCCCTCCACTTT.

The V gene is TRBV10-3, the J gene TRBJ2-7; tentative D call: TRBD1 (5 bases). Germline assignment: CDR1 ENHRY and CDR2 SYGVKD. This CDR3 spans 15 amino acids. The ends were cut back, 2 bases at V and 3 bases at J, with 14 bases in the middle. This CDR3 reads CAISEVSGRRYEQYF. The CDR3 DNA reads TGTGCCATCAGTGAGGTGTCAGGGCGACGCTACGAGCAGTACTTC.

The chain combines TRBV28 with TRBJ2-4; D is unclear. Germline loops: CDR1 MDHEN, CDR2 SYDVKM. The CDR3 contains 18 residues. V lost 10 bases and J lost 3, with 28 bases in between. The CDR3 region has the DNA TGTGCCACCCGGAGTTTTCTTGAGCGAGAGGTTGGCAAAAACATTCAGTACTTC. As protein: CATRSFLEREVGKNIQYF.

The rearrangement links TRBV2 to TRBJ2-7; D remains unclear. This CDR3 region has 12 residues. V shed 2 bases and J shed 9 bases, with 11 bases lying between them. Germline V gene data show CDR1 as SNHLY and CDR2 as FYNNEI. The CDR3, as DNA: TGTGCCAGCAGTGAAATTATAGCCCCGCAGTACTTC. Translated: CASSEIIAPQYF.

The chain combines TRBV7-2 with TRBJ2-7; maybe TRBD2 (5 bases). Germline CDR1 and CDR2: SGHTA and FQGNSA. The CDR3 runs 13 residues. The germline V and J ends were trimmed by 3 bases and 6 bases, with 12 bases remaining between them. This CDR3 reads CASSLRVTFEQYF. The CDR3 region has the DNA TGTGCCAGCAGCTTGCGGGTGACATTCGAGCAGTACTTC.

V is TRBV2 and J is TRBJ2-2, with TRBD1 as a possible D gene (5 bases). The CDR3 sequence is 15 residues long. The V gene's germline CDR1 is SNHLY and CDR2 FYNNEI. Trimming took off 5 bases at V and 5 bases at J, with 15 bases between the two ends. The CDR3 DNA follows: TGTGCCAGCAGTTCTTTCTACAGGAATACCGGGGAGCTGTTTTTT. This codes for CASSSFYRNTGELFF.

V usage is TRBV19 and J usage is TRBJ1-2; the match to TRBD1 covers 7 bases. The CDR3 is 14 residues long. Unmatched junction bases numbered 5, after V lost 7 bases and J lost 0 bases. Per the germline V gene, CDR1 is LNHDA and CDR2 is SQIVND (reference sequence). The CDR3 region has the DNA TGTGCCAGTAATCCCCAGGGGGCTAACTATGGCTACACCTTC. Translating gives CASNPQGANYGYTF.

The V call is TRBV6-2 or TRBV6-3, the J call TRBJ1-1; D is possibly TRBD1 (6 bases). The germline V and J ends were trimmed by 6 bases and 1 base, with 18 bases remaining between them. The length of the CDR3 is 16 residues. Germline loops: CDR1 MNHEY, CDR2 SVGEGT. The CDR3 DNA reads TGTGCCAGCAGGCCTACTGCTCAGGGGTCGAACACTGAAGCTTTCTTT. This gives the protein CASRPTAQGSNTEAFF.

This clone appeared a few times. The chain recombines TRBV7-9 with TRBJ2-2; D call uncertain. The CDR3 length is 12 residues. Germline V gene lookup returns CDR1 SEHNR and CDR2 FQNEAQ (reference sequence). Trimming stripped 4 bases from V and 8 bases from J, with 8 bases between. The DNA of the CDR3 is TGTGCCAGCAGCTCCAACGGTGGGGAGCTGTTTTTT. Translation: CASSSNGGELFF.

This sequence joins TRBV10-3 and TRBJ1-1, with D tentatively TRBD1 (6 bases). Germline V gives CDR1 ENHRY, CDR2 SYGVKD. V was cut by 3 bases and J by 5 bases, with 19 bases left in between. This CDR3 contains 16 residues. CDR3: CAISDPVQGSGTEAFF. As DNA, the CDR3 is TGTGCCATCAGTGACCCCGTACAGGGCTCGGGGACTGAAGCTTTCTTT.

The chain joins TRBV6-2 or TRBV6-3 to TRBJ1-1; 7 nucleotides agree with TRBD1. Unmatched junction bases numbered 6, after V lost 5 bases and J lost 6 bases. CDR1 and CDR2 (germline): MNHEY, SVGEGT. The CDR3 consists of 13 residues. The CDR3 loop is CASSTGVLPEAFF. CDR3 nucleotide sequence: TGTGCCAGCAGTACAGGGGTTCTTCCTGAAGCTTTCTTT.